This T cell receptor beta chain derives from a study of human T cells and chemical hapten exposure. The study's findings and limits: DPC sensitization left the count of TCRs above 1 in 1000 unchanged. There were significantly more large CDR3 similarity clusters among expanded TCRs than among controls. Alopecia affecting every donor means their immune response may not match healthy people's.

In this sample, this clonotype turned up many times. Its antigen is undetermined. TCRdb itself ran the RACE reads through MiXCR, one entry per CDR3 protein. The sample comprises about 360,000 distinct CDR3 sequences, roughly 4.8% of which are singletons, and 2% to 2.5% rests with the top ten. Time point indicated: patch test 1, 2 weeks after DPC sensitization. Treatment given: therapeutic diphenylcyclopropenone sensitization with weekly scalp DPC. Patients had alopecia, were aged 18 to 70, and were not pregnant. The CDR3 runs to 13 residues. Trimming took off 5 bases at V and 1 base at J, with 11 bases between the two ends. In germline, CDR1 is DFQATT, CDR2 SNEGSKA (reference sequence).

This TCR was recovered from a woman between 45 and 65 years old with alopecia areata. Some clones in this sample may be carry-over from other donors' samples. V is TRBV20-1 and J is TRBJ1-1, with D possibly TRBD1 on 5 matching bases. Specimen: whole blood, collected in connection with sensitization to the hapten diphenylcyclopropenone (DPC). CDR3 DNA sequence: TGCAGTGCTCGCCCAGGGAGGAACACTGAAGCTTTCTTT. Translation gives CSARPGRNTEAFF.